The clone carrying this T cell receptor (beta chain) was picked up many times. The antigen is not known. The sample belongs to a study of regulatory T cells in long-lasting Graves disease. The overall study: Antithyroid drugs had been given to newly diagnosed Graves' patients for under 3 months.

Study-level findings and limits: Public clonotype sharing was higher in persistent than newly diagnosed patients.

According to the study, TCR beta libraries were built with iRepertoire HTBI primers and CDR3-region Arm-PCR. TCRdb re-analysed the multiplex PCR reads in MiXCR, keeping a single row per CDR3 protein. In the table there are more than 300,000 distinct CDR3 sequences, roughly 15% of which are singletons. Regarding time point: newly diagnosed GD, antithyroid drugs for less than 3 months. PBMCs provided the RNA from which the TCR library was made. Patient provenance is recorded as an endocrinology department in Xi'an, China. The starting material was peripheral blood mononuclear cells (PBMCs), obtained at new diagnosis, from a patient treated with antithyroid drugs. This clonotype was obtained from a female donor with Graves disease.

The CDR3 reads CASSLRLVNAPQYF. The CDR3 DNA is TGTGCCAGCAGCCTTCGACTAGTAAATGCTCCGCAGTATTTT. The chain recombines TRBV14 with TRBJ2-3; possibly TRBD2 for D (6 bases). Per germline, CDR1 SGHDN and CDR2 FVKESK. This CDR3 has 14 residues. The V gene lost 4 bases and the J gene lost 10 bases, with 18 bases spanning the gap.